This T cell receptor (beta chain) stems from a study of T cell responses to AZD1222 COVID-19 vaccine. Losses at the gene ends were 2 bases for V and 0 bases for J; bases not matched to a gene: 3. CDR1 and CDR2 from the germline V gene are MNHEY and SVGEGT. The CDR3 has 15 residues. Sequencing used immunoSEQ multiplex PCR; TCRdb keeps in-frame clones, though not all of them. The repertoire holds about 140,000 clones, more than 85% seen once, with around 3.3% in the top ten. This sample comprised peripheral blood, obtained 28 days after the second AZD1222 dose. The chain employs TRBV6-2 or TRBV6-3 and TRBJ1-1; 7 positions match TRBD1. The TCR was taken from an adult who received the AZD1222 COVID-19 vaccine. The CDR3 is CASSYPGQLNTEAFF. The CDR3 nucleotides are TGTGCCAGCAGTTACCCGGGACAGTTGAACACTGAAGCTTTCTTT.